The source of this TCR beta chain is a study of T cell repertoires in cytomegalovirus infection. About the study: Recently identified HLA-C-restricted CMV epitopes and well-studied HLA-B-restricted CMV epitopes were used by the study. Shared public TCR beta signatures pointed to both CMV infection and a matching HLA type. Study-wide findings and caveats: Clonotype analysis showed dominance of the ex vivo response by HLA-C-restricted CMV-specific TCR beta clonotypes.

TCRdb re-called the reads with MiXCR, one entry per CDR3 protein. The sample holds 800,000 to 950,000 distinct CDR3 sequences, approximately 32% seen once. Between the trimmed V and J ends, which lost 8 bases and 2 bases, there was a span of 8 bases. Germline V gene lookup returns CDR1 SGHVS and CDR2 FNYEAQ. The CDR3 is 12 amino acids. This clonotype appeared many times. The antigen remains unidentified. The sample in question was cultured CD8+ T cells from PBMCs, obtained from culture after CMV antigen stimulation. The source of this sequence is a human donor in good health (CMV status not recorded). Some clones in this sample may be carry-over from other donors' samples. The chain links TRBV7-6 to TRBJ2-3; no definite D call. The DNA for the CDR3 is TGTGCCAGCGTGGCCCCCACAGATACGCAGTATTTT. Amino acids: CASVAPTDTQYF.